The source of this T cell receptor (beta chain) is a study of T cell responses to AZD1222 COVID-19 vaccine. Study conclusions and caveats: Donors in the cohort were predominantly white British and more often female, and clonal diversity was possibly underestimated. Regions 160-218 and 743-854 held dominance among vaccine-associated CD4 TCRs, which spanned spike.

Method: immunoSEQ multiplex PCR; TCRdb's copy keeps in-frame clones and lacks some. The sample gives 120,000 to 150,000 clones, under 95% of which show up once; 1.9% is in the top ten. About this clone: Antigen specificity is unknown.

The sequence came from an adult who received the AZD1222 COVID-19 vaccine. The sequences come from peripheral blood, collected 28 days after the second AZD1222 dose.

CDR3 in amino acids: CASSQGFHGYTF. Written as DNA, the CDR3 is TGTGCCAGCAGCCAGGGATTCCATGGCTACACCTTC. V usage is TRBV6-5 and J usage is TRBJ1-2; TRBD1 is a possible D gene (5 bases). This CDR3 is built from 12 residues. Germline loops: CDR1 MNHEY, CDR2 SVGAGI. The germline V and J ends were trimmed by 6 bases and 6 bases, with 11 bases remaining between them.